These 19 T cell receptor beta chains were sequenced from one sample in a study of cytomegalovirus exposure and HLA in healthy donors. Generated by immunoSEQ multiplex PCR, the TCRdb table keeps only in-frame clones and is missing some. This sample yields some 150,000 clones, of which more than 80% are seen a single time; about 6.4% belongs to the top ten. The specimen sequenced was PBMCs. These receptor sequences come from a woman aged 25 to 39 in good health and CMV-seropositive.

V is TRBV6-5 and J is TRBJ2-1, with TRBD2 matching over 10 bases. The V and J ends lost 2 bases and 9 bases, in that order; junction bases with no gene match: 7. This CDR3 contains 15 residues. Per germline, CDR1 MNHEY and CDR2 SVGAGI. The CDR3 coding sequence is TGTGCCAGCAGTTACGGGAGCGGGGGGGCCTTTGAGCAGTTCTTC. Protein product: CASSYGSGGAFEQFF.

V usage is TRBV27 and J usage is TRBJ2-5; TRBD1 matches 8 bases. Losses at the gene ends were 2 bases for V and 0 bases for J; bases not matched to a gene: 5. The CDR3 is 16 amino acids. The germline V gene encodes CDR1 MNHEY and CDR2 SMNVEV (reference sequence). CDR3 DNA: TGTGCCAGCAGTTTACCCCCGGGACAGGACCAAGAGACCCAGTACTTC. Amino acid sequence: CASSLPPGQDQETQYF.

This clone showed up just a few times. The genes are TRBV2 and TRBJ2-1, with 11 bases aligning to TRBD2. The J segment lost 7 bases and the V segment lost 0 bases, leaving 8 bases of the junction unmatched. The germline CDR1 and CDR2 sequences are SNHLY and FYNNEI. CDR3 length: 17 residues. The DNA of the CDR3 is TGTGCCAGCAGTGAAGCGACTAGCGGGATTAAGGGGAATGAGCAGTTCTTC. Translating it yields CASSEATSGIKGNEQFF.

The gene calls are TRBV27 and TRBJ2-7; D may be TRBD2 (5 bases). This CDR3 region has 14 residues. The germline CDR1 and CDR2 sequences are MNHEY and SMNVEV (reference sequence). V shed 6 bases and J shed 3 bases, with 15 bases lying between them. The chain's CDR3 is CASSPSRESYEQYF. CDR3 bases: TGTGCCAGCAGCCCTAGCAGAGAGAGCTACGAGCAGTACTTC.

J is TRBJ2-3 and V is TRBV2, with 16 nucleotides matching TRBD2. The CDR3 consists of 24 residues. Germline CDR1 SNHLY, CDR2 FYNNEI. With V trimmed by 7 bases and J by 1 base, 26 bases remained unmatched. CDR3 bases: TGTGCCAGCACCCGCCCGTCCGGGACAGGGGTTAAGGGACTAGCGGGGGGGGGCACAGATACGCAGTATTTT. It translates to CASTRPSGTGVKGLAGGGTDTQYF.

The chain employs TRBV6-6 and TRBJ1-5, with D possibly TRBD1 on 5 matching bases. Germline lookup yields CDR1 MNHNY and CDR2 SVGAGI (reference sequence). Trimming pared 2 bases from V and 0 bases from J, leaving 11 bases between. There are 16 residues in the CDR3. The CDR3 bases are TGTGCCAGCAGTTACCCTGGGGACTATAGCAATCAGCCCCAGCATTTT. This codes for CASSYPGDYSNQPQHF.

J is TRBJ2-1 and V is TRBV6-1, with TRBD2 matching over 10 bases. Germline V CDR1 and CDR2: MNHNS, SASEGT. CDR3 length equals 17 residues. Unmatched junction bases numbered 10, after V lost 4 bases and J lost 4 bases. The CDR3 spells CASSALSGGTLYNEQFF. CDR3 coding DNA: TGTGCCAGCAGTGCCCTTAGCGGGGGGACCCTGTACAATGAGCAGTTCTTC.

The chain is built from TRBV23-1 and TRBJ2-2; D may be TRBD1 (6 bases). TRBV23-1 is an ORF for which the function is uncertain. V was cut by 3 bases and J by 1 base, with 12 bases left in between. This CDR3 has 16 amino acids. In DNA, the CDR3 is TGCGCCAGCAGTCAGGCGGGCAGGGGGAACACCGGGGAGCTGTTTTTT. This codes for CASSQAGRGNTGELFF.

V is TRBV5-6 and J is TRBJ1-2; tentatively, D is TRBD1 (6 bases). Deletions cut 3 bases from V and 0 bases from J, with 15 bases between. CDR3 size: 16 residues. CDR1 and CDR2 from the germline V gene are SGHDT and YYEEEE. CDR3 sequence (DNA): TGTGCCAGCAGCTCCCCAGGGGCGGCGTCTAACTATGGCTACACCTTC. Protein sequence: CASSSPGAASNYGYTF.

The J gene is TRBJ2-2, the V gene TRBV6-1, with D tentatively TRBD2 (6 bases). This CDR3 spans 13 amino acids. V gave up 3 bases and J gave up 8 bases, with 10 bases separating them. The germline V gene encodes CDR1 MNHNS and CDR2 SASEGT. CDR3 sequence reads: CASSDREQGELFF. The CDR3 DNA is TGTGCCAGCAGTGACCGGGAGCAGGGGGAGCTGTTTTTT.

The chain couples TRBV7-8 to TRBJ2-3; 8 bases agree with TRBD2. This CDR3 region has 16 residues. V was clipped by 5 bases and J by 1 base; unmatched bases: 8. CDR1 is SGHVS and CDR2 is FQNEAQ in the germline V gene. The CDR3 protein is CASSGLARDGTDTQYF. The DNA for the CDR3 is TGTGCCAGCAGCGGACTAGCCAGGGATGGCACAGATACGCAGTATTTT.

J is TRBJ1-4 and V is TRBV28, with 7 bases aligning to TRBD1. Germline-derived CDR1 and CDR2 are MDHEN and SYDVKM. J lost 3 bases, V lost 8 bases, and 6 bases had no gene match. This CDR3 is 14 amino acids long. CDR3 nucleotides: TGTGCCAGCTACCCTCAGGGGGCTAATGAAAAACTGTTTTTT. Its protein is CASYPQGANEKLFF.

The chain uses TRBV11-2 and TRBJ2-7, with TRBD1 identical over 7 bases. The J segment lost 0 bases and the V segment lost 8 bases, leaving 10 bases of the junction unmatched. The CDR3 is made up of 15 amino acids. Germline values: CDR1 SGHAT, CDR2 FQNNGV. Here the CDR3 DNA reads TGTGCCAGCTCTGTGGGGCAGGGGGTCTCCTACGAGCAGTACTTC. This gives the protein CASSVGQGVSYEQYF.

There are a few counts of this clone. Compared with germline, one end of the junction differs, possibly owing to a read error. The chain has TRBV5-6 and TRBJ2-3; 8 bases match TRBD2. The CDR3 loop spans 14 amino acids. The germline CDR1 and CDR2 sequences are SGHDT and YYEEEE. The CDR3 here is CASTLSGGLVTQYF. CDR3 sequence (DNA): TGTGCCAGCACCTTGAGCGGGGGCCTAGTTACGCAGTATTTT.

The rearrangement joins TRBV5-4 to TRBJ2-3; 7 positions agree with TRBD2. This CDR3 spans 14 amino acids. The V and J ends lost 0 bases and 7 bases, in that order; junction bases with no gene match: 5. Per germline, CDR1 SGHNT and CDR2 YYREEE (reference sequence). CDR3 amino acids: CASSLGGGPYTQYF. CDR3 nucleotide sequence: TGTGCCAGCAGCTTGGGGGGAGGGCCTTATACGCAGTATTTT. The full variable domain, with the rest looked up from reference TRBV5-4 and TRBJ2-3, is ETGVTQSPTHLIKTRGQQVTLRCSSQSGHNTVSWYQQALGQGPQFIFQYYREEENGRGNFPPRFSGLQFPNYSSELNVNALELDDSALYLCASSLGGGPYTQYFGPGTRLTVL.

This clone appeared once. The CDR3 is CASSIPGGIQETQYF. The CDR3 DNA reads as TGTGCCAGTAGTATTCCGGGGGGCATCCAAGAGACCCAGTACTTC. This sequence joins TRBV19 and TRBJ2-5, with D possibly being TRBD2 (7 bases). CDR3 size: 15 residues. The germline V and J ends were trimmed by 3 bases and 1 base, with 12 bases remaining between them. Germline V lookup: CDR1 LNHDA, CDR2 SQIVND (reference sequence).

The rearrangement uses TRBV6-1 and TRBJ1-2; weak D call: TRBD1 (5 bases). This CDR3 contains 14 residues. V was cut by 4 bases and J by 8 bases, with 17 bases left in between. Germline values: CDR1 MNHNS, CDR2 SASEGT. In DNA, the CDR3 is TGTGCCAGCAGTGTTACGGCTACCCAGGGAGGCTACACCTTC. This sequence encodes CASSVTATQGGYTF.

The V and J genes are TRBV6-1 and TRBJ1-5; 9 bases map to TRBD1. After removal of 6 bases from V and 7 bases from J, the junction contained 4 bases not matched to a gene. The germline CDR1 and CDR2 sequences are MNHNS and SASEGT. The CDR3 covers 13 residues. CDR3 coding DNA: TGTGCCAGCAGACAGGGGGCTTTCCAGCCCCAGCATTTT. It specifies CASRQGAFQPQHF.

The chain couples TRBV18 to TRBJ2-1; 9 bases fit TRBD1. Trimming removed 3 bases from V and 7 bases from J; junction bases left unmatched: 10. Per the germline V gene, CDR1 is KGHSH and CDR2 is LQKENI. The CDR3 runs 16 residues. As DNA, the CDR3 is TGTGCCAGCTCACCCTACCGTAGACAGGGGGAAAATGAGCAGTTCTTC. This codes for CASSPYRRQGENEQFF.